This entry features one TCR beta chain sequence. It lacks a known antigen. Base quality data are lacking; no much larger clone is found one base away. Relative to germline, V is 3 bases shorter and J is 1 base shorter, with 12 bases between their ends. The germline V gene specifies MDHEN as CDR1 and SYDVKM as CDR2. The CDR3 covers 15 residues, taking in both the cysteine and the phenylalanine. Just the 45-base CDR3 DNA is kept, in frame starting at base 1. These data belong to a study of blood T cell repertoires in COVID-19 (dated by TCRdb to about 2020). Broadly, across the study: Samples covering the acute and convalescent phases of COVID-19 were provided by collaborators in the United States, Italy and Spain. HLA class I and class II types, where available, came from metadata supplied by the sample provider rather than from assay-based typing. The samples were drawn from two sources: the first 160 participants of the ongoing ImmuneRACE study, and over 950 subjects contributed by 6 global collaborators. The material from the prospective study consisted of cDNA or gDNA derived from T cells, B-cell-depleted T cells, or PBMCs. The dataset comprised deeply sampled blood TCRbeta repertoires from subjects exposed to, actively infected with, or recovered from COVID-19. Nearly every sample came with metadata listing a de-identified subject ID, COVID-19 status, age in years and sex. The repertoires were released in a freely available public database meant as a resource for research on the immune response to SARS-CoV-2. What the study reported, not specific to this receptor: Clinical and demographic metadata were provided uncurated, with the amount varying by source and participant.

Participants in the prospective study were enrolled through a virtual design, were aged roughly 18 to 90 years, and lived in fewer than 30 United States geographic areas. In the prospective study, cohorts were assigned on the basis of participant-reported clinical history obtained from a screening survey and a study questionnaire. Recovered participants in ImmuneRACE Cohort 3 were defined by two consecutive negative NP/OP PCR tests, clearance by a healthcare professional, or resolution of symptoms. In the prospective study, whole blood, serum and a nasopharyngeal or oropharyngeal swab were collected from each participant by mobile phlebotomists. Participants in the prospective study had the option to provide additional blood draws and questionnaires over an approximately 2-month period. Before DNA extraction, blood samples from the prospective study were shipped at room temperature or frozen. TCRbeta CDR3 regions were amplified from genomic DNA by means of the immunoSEQ Assay, a bias-controlled multiplex PCR. The published analysis was carried out like this. Within the assay, amplification of reference gene primers was used to estimate how many nucleated cells each sample contained. Sequence reads were collapsed and filtered to measure the absolute abundance of every unique TCRbeta CDR3 rearrangement. Productive Simpson clonality was computed per sample as the square root of Simpson's diversity index over productive rearrangements. TCRdb carries this immuneACCESS record with in-frame sequences only. Its versions omit some clonotypes, under half of them owing to an unresolved V gene in the studies checked, with the rest unexplained. That table supplies the V and J calls and clone size; D and trimming were determined from the DNA. The sample table contains 110,000 to 150,000 clones; only one count was recorded for about nine tenths of them. The ten biggest clones cover less than 4.5% of the sample.

Sequencing input: PBMCs or T cells enriched from blood (not recorded which). The rearranged chain carries TRBV28 and TRBJ2-5; D gene: possibly TRBD1, on 6 matching bases. This clonotype originated in a man in his fifties or sixties who had recovered from COVID-19. The CDR3 protein sequence reads: CASSLRGQSQETQYF. The base sequence is TGTGCCAGCAGTTTGCGCGGACAGAGCCAAGAGACCCAGTACTTC.